Sequencing of this TCR beta chain was carried out in a study of Ad26.COV2.S vaccination and SARS-CoV-2 variants. As for treatment: about 20 received Ad26.COV2.S at low or high dose, single or two shots; 5 received placebo; per-sample allocation not given. Following the first vaccine or placebo injection, samples were taken on day 63. Profiling relied on immunoSEQ multiplex PCR, and the TCRdb table lists in-frame clones only, not all of them. The data show roughly 420,000 clones, with 70% to 90% seen just once and roughly 4% held by the top ten. Germline CDR1 LNHDA, CDR2 SQIVND (reference sequence). The length of the CDR3 is 14 residues. The V gene lost 1 base and the J gene lost 3 bases, with 8 bases spanning the gap.

The TCR was taken from a person aged 18-65 years who received the Ad26.COV2.S COVID-19 vaccine or a placebo. Sequencing was performed on peripheral blood, taken in a trial of Ad26.COV2.S vaccine versus placebo. The chain carries TRBV19 and TRBJ2-3; D might be TRBD1 or TRBD2, each matching 5 bases. CDR3 sequence reads: CASSIAGPTDTQYF. The CDR3 coding sequence is TGTGCCAGTAGTATAGCGGGGCCTACAGATACGCAGTATTTT.